Only one count was recorded for the clone carrying this T cell receptor beta chain. Its antigen is unknown. The data derive from a study of OX40 agonist ivuxolimab in advanced cancers. About the study: The dose-escalation group included hepatocellular carcinoma, melanoma, renal cell carcinoma and head and neck cancer. One hepatocellular carcinoma and a couple of cutaneous melanoma patients partially responded.

The CDR3 runs 17 residues. The V end lost 4 bases, the J end lost 5 bases, and 21 bases lay between the germline ends. Germline V gene sequence: CDR1 MDHEN, CDR2 SYDVKM. The study's findings and limits: Partly responding patients at 0.1-3.0 mg/kg showed some of the smallest clonal expansion. Doses of 0.1 to 3.0 mg/kg were accompanied by clonal expansion of CD4+ and CD8+ blood T cells by week 6.

Produced via immunoSEQ multiplex PCR; TCRdb's table is partial and in-frame only. The table has 65,000 to 95,000 clones, 87% seen once. The sample consisted of CD4+ or CD8+ T cells sorted from blood, taken in a trial of the OX40 agonist ivuxolimab. The genes are TRBV28 and TRBJ1-5; possible D gene TRBD1, 6 bases. This TCR was recovered from an adult with an advanced solid tumor such as melanoma, head and neck, liver or kidney cancer. The CDR3 coding sequence is TGTGCCAGCAGTTCCATCGCGGGACATACATCGGATCAGCCCCAGCATTTT. This sequence encodes CASSSIAGHTSDQPQHF.